This TCR beta chain came from a study of T cell changes during pregnancy in multiple sclerosis. CDR3 size: 13 residues. The V gene's germline CDR1 is SGHTA and CDR2 FQGTGA. With 4 bases removed from V and 6 bases from J, the gap between germline ends came to 9 bases. Using immunoSEQ multiplex PCR, the repertoire was profiled, and TCRdb retains in-frame clones only, with some absent. The top ten clones hold around 0.4% of a sample with roughly 53,000 clones, approximately 90% of them seen once. The chain is built from TRBV7-3 and TRBJ2-2; a possible D gene is TRBD1 (5 bases). The specimen was CD4+ T cells from peripheral blood mononuclear cells, collected in the second trimester of pregnancy. The clonotype comes from a female donor in good health, enrolled as a control in a pregnancy study. CDR3 DNA: TGTGCCAGCAGCTCCAGGGTATCCGGGGAGCTGTTTTTT. Translating it yields CASSSRVSGELFF.